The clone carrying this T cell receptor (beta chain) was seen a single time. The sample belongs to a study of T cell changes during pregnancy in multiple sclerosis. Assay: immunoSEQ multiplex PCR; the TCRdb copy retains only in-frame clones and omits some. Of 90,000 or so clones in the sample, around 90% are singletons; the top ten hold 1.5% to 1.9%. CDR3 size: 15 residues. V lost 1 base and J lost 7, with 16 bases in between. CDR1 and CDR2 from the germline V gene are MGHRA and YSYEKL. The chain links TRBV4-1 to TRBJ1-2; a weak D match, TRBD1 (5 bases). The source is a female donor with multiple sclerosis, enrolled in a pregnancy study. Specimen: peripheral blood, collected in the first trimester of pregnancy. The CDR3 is CASSQVGGGTVGYTF. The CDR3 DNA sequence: TGCGCCAGCAGCCAAGTCGGGGGAGGGACCGTTGGCTACACCTTC.